What follows are 31 T cell receptor beta chains derived from one specimen sequenced in a study of radiotherapy plus CTLA-4 blockade in lung cancer. Here immunoSEQ multiplex PCR was the method, and the copy in TCRdb shows in-frame clones only, minus some. The sample lists over 40,000 clones, 75% to 90% occurring once. Here the sequenced sample was peripheral blood, taken from a patient treated with radiotherapy plus ipilimumab. These receptors were taken from a human donor with non-small cell lung cancer who had stable disease on radiotherapy plus ipilimumab.

The genes are TRBV30 and TRBJ1-1; 8 nucleotides align to TRBD1. Germline V gene data show CDR1 as GTSNPN and CDR2 as SVGIG (reference sequence). The CDR3 totals 16 residues. The junction had 10 bases not matched to a gene; V was cut back by 3 bases and J by 1 base. The CDR3 loop is CAWSYPRGLGNTEAFF. CDR3 nucleotides: TGTGCCTGGAGCTATCCCAGGGGGCTGGGGAACACTGAAGCTTTCTTT.

This chain joins TRBV18 and TRBJ2-7; 7 positions agree with TRBD1. CDR3 size: 14 residues. CDR1 and CDR2 (germline): KGHSH, LQKENI. Trimming took 6 bases from V and 1 from J; bases not matched to a gene: 6. The CDR3: CASSQGVGSYEQYF. The CDR3 DNA follows: TGTGCCAGCTCGCAGGGGGTGGGTTCCTACGAGCAGTACTTC.

CDR3 amino acids: CASSLKYSGSPNEQFF. DNA for the CDR3: TGTGCCAGCAGCTTAAAGTATAGCGGGAGTCCTAATGAGCAGTTCTTC. The chain employs TRBV7-3 and TRBJ2-1; 9 bases line up with TRBD2. This CDR3 is built from 16 residues. The germline V gene encodes CDR1 SGHTA and CDR2 FQGTGA. With V trimmed by 1 base and J by 7 bases, 8 bases remained unmatched.

The V call is TRBV28, the J call TRBJ1-1; the D is unclear. The CDR3 is 16 residues long. Trimming left V 1 base short and J 1 base short, with 13 bases between. Germline CDR1 and CDR2: MDHEN and SYDVKM. The CDR3 loop is CASSLYASEGNTEAFF. CDR3 nucleotide sequence: TGTGCCAGCAGTTTATATGCCTCTGAGGGGAACACTGAAGCTTTCTTT.

The chain is built from TRBV27 and TRBJ2-7; D might be TRBD2 (6 bases). Trimming shortened V by 5 bases and J by 1 base, and 18 bases separated the two germline ends. The CDR3 has 16 amino acids. Germline V gene lookup returns CDR1 MNHEY and CDR2 SMNVEV (reference sequence). For the CDR3, the DNA is TGTGCCAGCAGTCCATCATTGGGGGGAAAATCCTACGAGCAGTACTTC. This encodes CASSPSLGGKSYEQYF.

The gene calls are TRBV6-5 and TRBJ1-5, with D perhaps matching TRBD1 (6 bases). From germline, CDR1 is MNHEY and CDR2 SVGAGI. The CDR3 has 15 residues. Deletions cut 4 bases from V and 0 bases from J, with 10 bases between. The DNA of the CDR3 is TGTGCCAGCAGTTCCGACAGGTATAGCAATCAGCCCCAGCATTTT. Amino acids: CASSSDRYSNQPQHF.

The chain couples TRBV5-1 to TRBJ1-1, with TRBD1 matching over 7 bases. J lost 2 bases, V lost 5 bases, and 6 bases had no gene match. The CDR3 runs to 14 residues. Germline-derived CDR1 and CDR2 are SGHRS and YFSETQ. The chain's CDR3 is CASSYRGGNTEAFF. CDR3 nucleotides: TGCGCCAGCAGTTACAGGGGTGGCAACACTGAAGCTTTCTTT. Full variable domain (remainder filled in from reference TRBV5-1 and TRBJ1-1): KAGVTQTPRYLIKTRGQQVTLSCSPISGHRSVSWYQQTPGQGLQFLFEYFSETQRNKGNFPGRFSGRQFSNSRSEMNVSTLELGDSALYLCASSYRGGNTEAFFGQGTRLTVV.

This rearrangement joins TRBV9 to TRBJ1-1, with D maybe TRBD1 (5 bases). Germline V CDR1 and CDR2: SGDLS, YYNGEE. Trimming cost V 1 base and J 2 bases, with 6 bases left between them. The CDR3 sequence is 13 residues long. The CDR3 reads CASSVQGNTEAFF. In DNA form, the CDR3 reads TGTGCCAGCAGCGTACAGGGAAACACTGAAGCTTTCTTT.

The chain links TRBV30 to TRBJ2-2, with 11 bases identical to TRBD2. The ends lost 2 bases at V and 1 base at J; junction bases unmatched: 3. Germline V lookup: CDR1 GTSNPN, CDR2 SVGIG (reference sequence). The CDR3 loop spans 16 amino acids. CDR3 amino acids: CAWSPGLAVNTGELFF. DNA for the CDR3: TGTGCCTGGAGTCCGGGACTAGCGGTGAACACCGGGGAGCTGTTTTTT.

The V and J genes are TRBV21-1 and TRBJ2-5; no check of the table's D call, TRBD1, against the DNA was made. TRBV21-1 is given as a pseudogene. The CDR3 runs to 13 residues. CDR3 residues: CASPGSFEETQYF. CDR3 in DNA: TGTGCCAGCCCAGGATCATTCGAAGAGACCCAGTACTTC.

This clone is a singleton in its sample. The V and J genes are TRBV5-4 and TRBJ2-7; 10 nucleotides match TRBD2. CDR3 length: 18 residues. J lost 5 bases, V lost 3 bases, and 17 bases had no gene match. The germline V gene has CDR1 SGHNT and CDR2 YYREEE (reference sequence). CDR3 amino acids: CASSSTGLAGVYHHEQYF. The CDR3, as DNA: TGTGCCAGCAGCTCGACGGGCCTAGCGGGAGTTTATCACCACGAGCAGTACTTC. The full variable domain, rest sourced from reference TRBV5-4 and TRBJ2-7, is ETGVTQSPTHLIKTRGQQVTLRCSSQSGHNTVSWYQQALGQGPQFIFQYYREEENGRGNFPPRFSGLQFPNYSSELNVNALELDDSALYLCASSSTGLAGVYHHEQYFGPGTRLTVT.

This chain connects TRBV2 to TRBJ2-7; no firm D call. This CDR3 spans 14 amino acids. Trimming left V 1 base short and J 0 bases short, with 7 bases between. Germline values: CDR1 SNHLY, CDR2 FYNNEI. As DNA, the CDR3 is TGTGCCAGCAGTGAAGTGGCCAGCTCCTACGAGCAGTACTTC. Translated: CASSEVASSYEQYF.

In its sample, this clone was seen a few times. This chain connects TRBV30 to TRBJ2-1, with D maybe TRBD1 (6 bases). Per the germline V gene, CDR1 is GTSNPN and CDR2 is SVGIG (reference sequence). CDR3 length: 13 residues. V shed 6 bases and J shed 5 bases, with 14 bases lying between them. CDR3 region: CACHRDTDNEQFF. CDR3 sequence (DNA): TGTGCCTGCCACCGGGACACCGACAATGAGCAGTTCTTC.

This clone was counted once. The J gene is TRBJ1-6, the V gene TRBV18; perhaps TRBD1 as D (6 bases). Between the trimmed V and J ends, which lost 5 bases and 8 bases, there was a span of 19 bases. The CDR3 runs to 16 residues. Germline CDR1 reads KGHSH; CDR2 reads LQKENI. This chain's CDR3 is CASSGFGTLLDSPLHF. The CDR3 nucleotides are TGTGCCAGCTCAGGATTCGGGACATTGTTGGATTCACCCCTCCACTTT. The full variable domain, completed using reference TRBV18 and TRBJ1-6, is NAGVMQNPRHLVRRRGQEARLRCSPMKGHSHVYWYRQLPEEGLKFMVYLQKENIIDESGMPKERFSAEFPKEGPSILRIQQVVRGDSAAYFCASSGFGTLLDSPLHFGNGTRLTVT.

The chain couples TRBV4-1 to TRBJ1-1; D is undetermined. CDR3 size: 14 residues. Germline CDR1 MGHRA, CDR2 YSYEKL. Trimming stripped 1 base from V and 5 bases from J, with 11 bases between. The CDR3 is CASSQVVRSTEAFF. The CDR3, as DNA: TGCGCCAGCAGCCAAGTAGTACGGAGTACTGAAGCTTTCTTT.

The chain employs TRBV10-3 and TRBJ2-7; 10 bases map to TRBD1. V was pared by 0 bases and J by 2 bases, with 4 bases of the junction left unmatched. This CDR3 region has 16 residues. Germline V lookup: CDR1 ENHRY, CDR2 SYGVKD. CDR3 bases: TGTGCCATCAGTGAGTCCCCGGGACAGGGGCCCTACGAGCAGTACTTC. It codes for CAISESPGQGPYEQYF.

This chain uses TRBV2 with TRBJ2-7, with 8 bases lining up with TRBD2. This CDR3 is 14 amino acids long. V lost 5 bases to trimming and J lost 5 bases; unmatched junction nucleotides: 8. Germline CDR1 SNHLY, CDR2 FYNNEI. This chain's CDR3 is CASSKPGTRNEQYF. CDR3 nucleotides: TGTGCCAGCAGTAAACCCGGGACTAGAAACGAGCAGTACTTC.

This clone is a singleton in its sample. The chain is built from TRBV27 and TRBJ2-3, with 8 bases that match TRBD2. Trimming took 6 bases from V and 2 from J; bases not matched to a gene: 10. The CDR3 is 16 amino acids. The germline gives CDR1 MNHEY, CDR2 SMNVEV (reference sequence). The CDR3, as DNA: TGTGCCAGCAGCACCGGGGTAGCGGGGTTCACAGATACGCAGTATTTT. Its translation is CASSTGVAGFTDTQYF.

The chain employs TRBV4-1 and TRBJ1-4; D is perhaps TRBD1 (5 bases). V lost 0 bases, J lost 5 bases, and 13 bases lay in between. The germline V gene encodes CDR1 MGHRA and CDR2 YSYEKL. CDR3 size: 16 residues. CDR3 sequence reads: CASSQESSRGNEKLFF. DNA for the CDR3: TGCGCCAGCAGCCAAGAATCCTCTCGGGGGAATGAAAAACTGTTTTTT.

This clone has more than one count but fewer than ten. This chain links TRBV7-9 with TRBJ2-5; 11 bases agree with TRBD2. In germline, CDR1 is SEHNR, CDR2 FQNEAQ (reference sequence). The CDR3 length is 16 residues. Unmatched junction bases numbered 6, after V lost 5 bases and J lost 1 base. The CDR3 bases are TGTGCCAGCAGCCTGACTAGCGGGGCGATCCAAGAGACCCAGTACTTC. Its protein is CASSLTSGAIQETQYF.

The CDR3 DNA sequence: TGTGCCAGCAGCCTTCCAGGGCTGGAGAGAGACACCATATATTTT. It translates to CASSLPGLERDTIYF. The chain recombines TRBV7-9 with TRBJ1-3, with TRBD1 as a possible D gene (5 bases). This CDR3 spans 15 amino acids. CDR1 SEHNR and CDR2 FQNEAQ come from the germline V gene (reference sequence). With 5 bases removed from V and 8 bases from J, the gap between germline ends came to 19 bases. The full variable domain, its missing parts supplied by reference TRBV7-9 and TRBJ1-3, is DTGVSQNPRHKITKRGQNVTFRCDPISEHNRLYWYRQTLGQGPEFLTYFQNEAQLEKSRLLSDRFSAERPKGSFSTLEIQRTEQGDSAMYLCASSLPGLERDTIYFGEGSWLTVV.

The CDR3 DNA sequence: TGTGCCAGCAGCAAATCGGACAGGGGATTAGCCAAAAACATTCAGTACTTC. This encodes CASSKSDRGLAKNIQYF. The chain links TRBV21-1 to TRBJ2-4; the table's D gene call, TRBD1, was not cross checked with the DNA. TRBV21-1 is classified as a pseudogene. This CDR3 spans 17 amino acids.

The gene calls are TRBV18 and TRBJ2-7, with 9 bases matching TRBD2. With V trimmed by 2 bases and J by 7 bases, 3 bases remained unmatched. The CDR3 is 13 residues long. Germline loops: CDR1 KGHSH, CDR2 LQKENI. This CDR3 reads CASSPNLAGEQYF. The CDR3 coding sequence is TGTGCCAGCTCACCAAACCTAGCGGGGGAGCAGTACTTC.

V usage is TRBV11-3 and J usage is TRBJ2-3, with D perhaps matching TRBD1 (5 bases). Trimming took off 2 bases at V and 4 bases at J, with 7 bases between the two ends. The germline V gene encodes CDR1 SGHNT and CDR2 YENEEA. The CDR3 totals 13 residues. This CDR3 reads CASSLTGSDTQYF. Written as DNA, the CDR3 is TGTGCCAGCAGCTTAACAGGCTCAGATACGCAGTATTTT.

This rearrangement joins TRBV5-1 to TRBJ2-7; the D gene is possibly TRBD2 (5 bases). This CDR3 comprises 14 residues. From germline, CDR1 is SGHRS and CDR2 YFSETQ. Trimming shortened V by 5 bases and J by 4 bases, and 16 bases separated the two germline ends. The CDR3 here is CASRRVREGYEQYF. The CDR3 DNA sequence: TGCGCCAGCAGAAGGGTCCGAGAGGGATACGAGCAGTACTTC.

The chain couples TRBV27 to TRBJ2-7, with TRBD1 as a possible D gene (5 bases). This CDR3 is 13 amino acids long. With 6 bases removed from V and 4 bases from J, the gap between germline ends came to 13 bases. The germline V gene has CDR1 MNHEY and CDR2 SMNVEV (reference sequence). The CDR3 DNA reads TGTGCCAGCAGCCCGAACTCAGGGTACGAGCAGTACTTC. The encoded protein is CASSPNSGYEQYF.

This sequence joins TRBV14 and TRBJ1-5; D unclear. The CDR3 loop spans 14 amino acids. Germline lookup yields CDR1 SGHDN and CDR2 FVKESK. V gave up 4 bases and J gave up 4 bases, with 11 bases separating them. For the CDR3, the DNA is TGTGCCAGCAGCCCTCGGGGTGGGAATCAGCCCCAGCATTTT. Encoded protein: CASSPRGGNQPQHF.

The rearrangement links TRBV10-3 to TRBJ1-2; D is possibly TRBD1 (6 bases). Trimming shortened V by 6 bases and J by 7 bases, and 15 bases separated the two germline ends. CDR1 is ENHRY, CDR2 SYGVKD, per germline. This CDR3 has 13 residues. CDR3 protein: CAIRPTGRAGYTF. CDR3 DNA: TGTGCCATCAGACCTACAGGGAGGGCTGGCTACACCTTC.

This clone was seen just once. The chain combines TRBV19 with TRBJ2-2; 7 nucleotides agree with TRBD1. V was pared by 2 bases and J by 4 bases, with 7 bases of the junction left unmatched. This CDR3 has 16 residues. The germline CDR1 and CDR2 sequences are LNHDA and SQIVND (reference sequence). The CDR3 reads CASSILRTGFTGELFF. The CDR3 DNA sequence: TGTGCCAGTAGTATACTTCGGACAGGATTCACCGGGGAGCTGTTTTTT.

This chain joins TRBV30 and TRBJ1-3; no clear D gene. Germline V gene sequence: CDR1 GTSNPN, CDR2 SVGIG (reference sequence). The CDR3 loop spans 15 amino acids. V was clipped by 0 bases and J by 0 bases, with 9 bases between them. Here the CDR3 reads CAWSVPRSSGNTIYF. In DNA, the CDR3 is TGTGCCTGGAGTGTACCCAGGTCCTCTGGAAACACCATATATTTT.

The chain links TRBV27 to TRBJ2-5; 8 positions match TRBD2. The length of the CDR3 is 13 residues. J was trimmed by 5 bases and V by 5 bases; bases with no gene match: 4. Per the germline V gene, CDR1 is MNHEY and CDR2 is SMNVEV (reference sequence). The CDR3 coding sequence is TGTGCCAGCAGTCTCTTAGCGGGGGAGACCCAGTACTTC. Protein sequence: CASSLLAGETQYF.